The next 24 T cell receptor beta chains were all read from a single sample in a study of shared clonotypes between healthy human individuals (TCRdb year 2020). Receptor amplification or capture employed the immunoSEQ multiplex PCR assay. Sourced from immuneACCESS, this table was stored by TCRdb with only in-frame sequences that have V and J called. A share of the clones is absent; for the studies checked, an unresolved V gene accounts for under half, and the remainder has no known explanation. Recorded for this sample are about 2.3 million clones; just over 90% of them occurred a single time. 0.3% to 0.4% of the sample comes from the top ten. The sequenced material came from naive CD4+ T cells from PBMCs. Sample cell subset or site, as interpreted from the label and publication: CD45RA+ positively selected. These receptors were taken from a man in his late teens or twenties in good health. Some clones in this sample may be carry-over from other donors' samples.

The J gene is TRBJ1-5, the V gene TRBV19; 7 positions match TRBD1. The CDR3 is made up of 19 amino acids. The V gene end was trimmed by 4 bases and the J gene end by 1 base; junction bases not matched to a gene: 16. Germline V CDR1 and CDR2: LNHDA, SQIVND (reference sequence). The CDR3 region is CASSTTRSRQGRSNQPQHF. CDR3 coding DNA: TGTGCCAGTAGTACAACTCGCTCCCGACAGGGCAGAAGCAATCAGCCCCAGCATTTT.

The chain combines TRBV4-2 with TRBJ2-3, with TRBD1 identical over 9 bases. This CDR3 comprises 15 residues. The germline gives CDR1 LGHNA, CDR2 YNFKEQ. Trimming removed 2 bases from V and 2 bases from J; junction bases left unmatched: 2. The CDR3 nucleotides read TGTGCCAGCAGCCAAAGGGACAGGGACACAGATACGCAGTATTTT. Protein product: CASSQRDRDTDTQYF.

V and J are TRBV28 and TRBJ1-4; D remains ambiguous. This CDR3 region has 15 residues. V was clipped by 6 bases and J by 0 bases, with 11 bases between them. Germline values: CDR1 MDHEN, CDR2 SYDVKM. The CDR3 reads CASSSPFTTNEKLFF. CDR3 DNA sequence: TGTGCCAGCAGCTCCCCATTTACAACTAATGAAAAACTGTTTTTT.

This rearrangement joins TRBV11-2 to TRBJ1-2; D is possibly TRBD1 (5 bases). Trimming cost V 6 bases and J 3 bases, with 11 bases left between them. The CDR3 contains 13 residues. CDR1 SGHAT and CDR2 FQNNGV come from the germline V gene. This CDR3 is CASSAGRHYGYTF. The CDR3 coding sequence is TGTGCCAGCAGTGCGGGGCGTCACTATGGCTACACCTTC.

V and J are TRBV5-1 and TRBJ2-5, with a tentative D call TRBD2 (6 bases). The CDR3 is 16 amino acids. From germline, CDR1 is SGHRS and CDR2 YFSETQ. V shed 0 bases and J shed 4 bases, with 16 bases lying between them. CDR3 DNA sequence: TGCGCCAGCAGCTTGGGACTCGGGGGAGTTGGAGAGACCCAGTACTTC. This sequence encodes CASSLGLGGVGETQYF.

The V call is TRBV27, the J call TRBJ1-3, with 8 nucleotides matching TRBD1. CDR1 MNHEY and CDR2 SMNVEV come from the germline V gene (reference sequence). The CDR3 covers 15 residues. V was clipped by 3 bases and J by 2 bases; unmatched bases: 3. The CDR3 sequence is CASSFQGAPGNTIYF. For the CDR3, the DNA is TGTGCCAGCAGTTTCCAGGGGGCCCCTGGAAACACCATATATTTT.

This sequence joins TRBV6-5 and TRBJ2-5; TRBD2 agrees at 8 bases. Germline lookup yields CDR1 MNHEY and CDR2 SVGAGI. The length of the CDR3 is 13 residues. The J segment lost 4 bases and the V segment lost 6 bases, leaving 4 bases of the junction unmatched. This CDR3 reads CASSPAGGETQYF. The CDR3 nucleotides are TGTGCCAGCAGCCCTGCGGGAGGAGAGACCCAGTACTTC.

The CDR3: CASSKAGGTDTQYF. Written as DNA, the CDR3 is TGTGCCAGCAGCAAAGCGGGAGGAACAGATACGCAGTATTTT. The chain couples TRBV2 to TRBJ2-3, with 9 positions matching TRBD2. The V and J ends lost 6 bases and 3 bases, in that order; junction bases with no gene match: 4. The germline V gene encodes CDR1 SNHLY and CDR2 FYNNEI. The CDR3 sequence is 14 residues long.

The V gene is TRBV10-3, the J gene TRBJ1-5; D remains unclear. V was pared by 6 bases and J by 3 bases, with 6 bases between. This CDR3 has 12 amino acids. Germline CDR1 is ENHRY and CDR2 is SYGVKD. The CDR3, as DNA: TGTGCCATCAGGGGCTCCAATCAGCCCCAGCATTTT. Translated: CAIRGSNQPQHF.

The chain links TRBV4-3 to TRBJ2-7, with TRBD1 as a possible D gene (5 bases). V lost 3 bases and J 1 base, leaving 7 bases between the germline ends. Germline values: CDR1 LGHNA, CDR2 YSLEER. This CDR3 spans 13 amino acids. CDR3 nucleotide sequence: TGCGCCAGCAGCCAGGACATATCCTACGAGCAGTACTTC. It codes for CASSQDISYEQYF.

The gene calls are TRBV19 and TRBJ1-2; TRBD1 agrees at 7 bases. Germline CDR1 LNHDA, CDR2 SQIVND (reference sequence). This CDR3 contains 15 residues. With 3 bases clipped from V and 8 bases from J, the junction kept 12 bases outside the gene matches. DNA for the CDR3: TGTGCCAGTAGTATCGTAGGAGGGGGCGCGTTCGGCTACACCTTC. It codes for CASSIVGGGAFGYTF.

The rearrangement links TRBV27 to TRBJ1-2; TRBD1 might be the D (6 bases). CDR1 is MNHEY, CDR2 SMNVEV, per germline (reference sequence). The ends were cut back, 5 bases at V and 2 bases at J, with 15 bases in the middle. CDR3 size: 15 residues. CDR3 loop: CASSRSPQGNYGYTF. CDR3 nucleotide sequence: TGTGCCAGCAGTCGCTCACCACAGGGAAACTATGGCTACACCTTC.

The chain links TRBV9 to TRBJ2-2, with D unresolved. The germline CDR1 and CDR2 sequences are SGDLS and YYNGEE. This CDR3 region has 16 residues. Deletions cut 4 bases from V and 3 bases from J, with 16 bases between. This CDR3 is CASSPQAGWDTGELFF. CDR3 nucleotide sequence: TGTGCCAGCAGCCCTCAGGCTGGGTGGGACACCGGGGAGCTGTTTTTT.

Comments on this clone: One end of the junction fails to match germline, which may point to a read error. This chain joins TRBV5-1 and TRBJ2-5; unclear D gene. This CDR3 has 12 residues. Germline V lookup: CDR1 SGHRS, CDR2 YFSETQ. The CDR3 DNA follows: TGCGCCAGCACCGTTGACCAGGAGACCCAGTACTTC. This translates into CASTVDQETQYF.

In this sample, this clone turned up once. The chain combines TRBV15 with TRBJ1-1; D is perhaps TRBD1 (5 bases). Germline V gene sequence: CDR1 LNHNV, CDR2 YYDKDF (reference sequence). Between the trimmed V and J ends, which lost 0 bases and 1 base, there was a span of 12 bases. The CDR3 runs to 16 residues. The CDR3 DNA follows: TGTGCCACCAGCAGAGATAAAAGGGGCTCGAACACTGAAGCTTTCTTT. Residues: CATSRDKRGSNTEAFF.

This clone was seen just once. CDR3 sequence (DNA): TGTGCCAGCAGAGATCTTTCCGGAAGCACAGATACGCAGTATTTT. Its translation: CASRDLSGSTDTQYF. This chain joins TRBV6-5 and TRBJ2-3; no clear D. V shed 6 bases and J shed 0 bases, with 13 bases lying between them. Germline V lookup: CDR1 MNHEY, CDR2 SVGAGI. The CDR3 is made up of 15 amino acids.

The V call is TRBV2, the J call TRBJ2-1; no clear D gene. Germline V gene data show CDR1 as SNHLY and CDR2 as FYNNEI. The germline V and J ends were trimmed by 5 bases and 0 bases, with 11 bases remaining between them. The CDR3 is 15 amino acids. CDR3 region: CASSIMAASYNEQFF. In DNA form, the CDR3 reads TGTGCCAGCAGTATAATGGCGGCCTCCTACAATGAGCAGTTCTTC.

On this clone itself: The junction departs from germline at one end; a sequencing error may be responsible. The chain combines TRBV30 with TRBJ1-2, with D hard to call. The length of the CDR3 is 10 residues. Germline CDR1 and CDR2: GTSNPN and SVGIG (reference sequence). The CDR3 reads CAWRVASYTF. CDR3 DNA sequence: TGTGCTTGGAGGGTGGCTAGCTACACCTTC.

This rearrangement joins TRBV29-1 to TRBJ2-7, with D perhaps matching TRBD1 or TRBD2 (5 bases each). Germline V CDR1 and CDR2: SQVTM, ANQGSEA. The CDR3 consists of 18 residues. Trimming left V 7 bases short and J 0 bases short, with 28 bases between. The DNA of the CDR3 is TGCAGCGCTGTTACCCCAGGGAGCCCAAAAAGGAGCTCCTACGAGCAGTACTTC. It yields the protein CSAVTPGSPKRSSYEQYF.

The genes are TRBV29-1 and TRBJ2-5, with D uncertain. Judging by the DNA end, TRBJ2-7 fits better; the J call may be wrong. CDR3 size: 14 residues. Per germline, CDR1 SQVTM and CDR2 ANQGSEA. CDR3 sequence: CSVLGKGAIYEQYF. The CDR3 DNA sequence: TGCAGCGTTCTAGGCAAAGGAGCGATCTACGAGCAGTACTTC.

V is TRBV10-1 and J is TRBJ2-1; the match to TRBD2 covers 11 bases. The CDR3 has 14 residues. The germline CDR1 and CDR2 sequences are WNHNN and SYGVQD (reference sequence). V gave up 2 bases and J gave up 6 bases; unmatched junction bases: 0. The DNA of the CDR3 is TGCGCCAGCAGTGAGACTAGCGGGAGCAATGAGCAGTTCTTC. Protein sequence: CASSETSGSNEQFF.

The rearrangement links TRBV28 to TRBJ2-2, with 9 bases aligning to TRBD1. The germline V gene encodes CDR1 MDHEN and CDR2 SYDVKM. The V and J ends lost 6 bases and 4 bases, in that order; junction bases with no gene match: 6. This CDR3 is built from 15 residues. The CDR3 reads CASSVSGQGTGELFF. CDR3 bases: TGTGCCAGCAGCGTATCGGGACAGGGCACCGGGGAGCTGTTTTTT.

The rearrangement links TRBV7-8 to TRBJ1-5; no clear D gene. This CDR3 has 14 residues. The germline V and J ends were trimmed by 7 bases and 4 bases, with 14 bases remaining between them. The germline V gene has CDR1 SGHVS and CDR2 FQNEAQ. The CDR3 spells CASNLAGGNQPQHF. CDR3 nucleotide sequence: TGTGCCAGCAACTTGGCGGGTGGGAATCAGCCCCAGCATTTT.

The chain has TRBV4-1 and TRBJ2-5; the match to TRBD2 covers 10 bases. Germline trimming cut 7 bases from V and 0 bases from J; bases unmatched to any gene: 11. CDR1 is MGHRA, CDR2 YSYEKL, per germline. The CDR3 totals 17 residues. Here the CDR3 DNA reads TGCGCCAGCAACCAGAGTCCCGGACTAGCGGACCAAGAGACCCAGTACTTC. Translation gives CASNQSPGLADQETQYF.